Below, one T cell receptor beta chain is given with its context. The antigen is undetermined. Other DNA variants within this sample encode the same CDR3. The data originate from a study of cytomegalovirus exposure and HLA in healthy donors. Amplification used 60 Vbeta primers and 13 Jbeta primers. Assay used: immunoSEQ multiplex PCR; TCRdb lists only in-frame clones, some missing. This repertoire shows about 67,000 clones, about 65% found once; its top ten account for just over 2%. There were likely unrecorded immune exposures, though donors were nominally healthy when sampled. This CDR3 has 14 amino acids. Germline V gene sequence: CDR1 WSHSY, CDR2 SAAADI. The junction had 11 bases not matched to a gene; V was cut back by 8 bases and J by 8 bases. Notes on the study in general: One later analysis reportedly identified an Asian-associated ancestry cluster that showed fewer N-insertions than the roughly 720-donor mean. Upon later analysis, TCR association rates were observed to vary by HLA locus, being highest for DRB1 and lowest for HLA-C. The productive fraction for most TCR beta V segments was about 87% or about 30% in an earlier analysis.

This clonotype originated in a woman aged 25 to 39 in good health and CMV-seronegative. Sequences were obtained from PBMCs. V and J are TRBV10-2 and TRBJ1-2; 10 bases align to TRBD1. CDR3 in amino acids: CASSGQGGFYGYTF. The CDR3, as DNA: TGCGCCAGCTCTGGACAGGGGGGGTTCTACGGCTACACCTTC.